This T cell receptor (beta chain) appears in the sequencing data of a study of blood T cell repertoires in COVID-19. On the study more broadly: The study drew acute and convalescent COVID-19 samples from the United States, Italy and Spain. Sources were T cells, B-cell-depleted T cells, or PBMCs; the material itself was cDNA or gDNA.

Methods used by the authors: Amplification from reference gene primers served as the basis for estimated nucleated cell counts. Using immunoSEQ multiplex PCR, the repertoire was profiled, and TCRdb retains in-frame clones only, with some absent. V, J and clone size are those of that table, while D and trimming were read from the DNA. The sample consists of 50,000 to 75,000 clones, 88% of them appearing once. The CDR3 spans 15 residues. The ends lost 8 bases at V and 2 bases at J; junction bases unmatched: 3. Germline lookup yields CDR1 MDHEN and CDR2 SYDVKM. The receptor comes from a woman aged 45-65 years with active or convalescent COVID-19. The chain couples TRBV28 to TRBJ2-6, with 10 nucleotides matching TRBD1. Material: peripheral blood. The CDR3: CASATGGTGANVLTF. The CDR3 DNA reads TGTGCCAGCGCGACAGGGGGCACTGGGGCCAACGTCCTGACTTTC. Full variable domain (rest looked up from reference TRBV28 and TRBJ2-6): DVKVTQSSRYLVKRTGEKVFLECVQDMDHENMFWYRQDPGLGLRLIYFSYDVKMKEKGDIPEGYSVSREKKERFSLILESASTNQTSMYLCASATGGTGANVLTFGAGSRLTVL.